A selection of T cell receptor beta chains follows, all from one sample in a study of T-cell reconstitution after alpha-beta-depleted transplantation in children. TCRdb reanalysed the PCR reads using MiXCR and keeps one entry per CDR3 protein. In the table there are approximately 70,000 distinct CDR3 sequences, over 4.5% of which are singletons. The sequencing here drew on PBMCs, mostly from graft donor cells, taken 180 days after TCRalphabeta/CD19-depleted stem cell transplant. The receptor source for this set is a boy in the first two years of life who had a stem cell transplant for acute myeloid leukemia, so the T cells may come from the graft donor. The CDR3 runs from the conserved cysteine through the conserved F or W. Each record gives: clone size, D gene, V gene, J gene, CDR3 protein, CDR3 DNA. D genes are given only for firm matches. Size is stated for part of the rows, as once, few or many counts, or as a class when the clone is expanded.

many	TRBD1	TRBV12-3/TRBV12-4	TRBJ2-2	CASIPTGDTGELFF	TGTGCCAGCATCCCGACAGGGGACACCGGGGAGCTGTTTTTT
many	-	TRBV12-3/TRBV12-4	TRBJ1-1	CASSLASEAFF	TGTGCCAGCAGTTTGGCAAGCGAAGCTTTCTTT
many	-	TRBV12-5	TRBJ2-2	CASGLVRTTNTGELFF	TGTGCTAGTGGTTTGGTACGAACAACTAACACCGGGGAGCTGTTTTTT
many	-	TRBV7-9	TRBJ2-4	CASSLNFGTYGNIQYF	TGTGCCAGCAGCTTAAATTTTGGGACATACGGAAACATTCAGTACTTC
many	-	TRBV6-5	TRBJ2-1	CASMGTVRRNEQFF	TGTGCCAGCATGGGGACGGTAAGGAGGAATGAGCAGTTCTTC
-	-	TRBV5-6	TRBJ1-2	CAIGPGLQREGYTF	TGTGCCATCGGCCCGGGACTCCAAAGGGAGGGCTACACCTTC
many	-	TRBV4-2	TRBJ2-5	CASSQGWGAGETQYF	TGTGCCAGCAGCCAAGGATGGGGGGCGGGGGAGACCCAGTACTTC
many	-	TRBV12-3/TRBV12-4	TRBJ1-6	CASSLGAPYNSPLHF	TGTGCCAGCTCCCTTGGGGCCCCTTATAATTCACCCCTCCACTTT
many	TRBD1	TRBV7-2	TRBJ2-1	CASSLMGQGFNEQFF	TGTGCCAGCAGCTTAATGGGACAGGGGTTCAATGAGCAGTTCTTC
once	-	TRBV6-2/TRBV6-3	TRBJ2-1	CASSYRGNEQFF	TGTGCCAGCAGTTACCGGGGCAATGAGCAGTTCTTC
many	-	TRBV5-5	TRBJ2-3	CASSSRTRTVYTDTQYF	TGTGCCAGCAGTTCCCGGACTAGGACAGTCTACACAGATACGCAGTATTTT
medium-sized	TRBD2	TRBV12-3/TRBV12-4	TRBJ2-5	CASRPGLAAPRSF	TGTGCCAGCAGGCCGGGACTAGCGGCCCCTCGGTCCTTC
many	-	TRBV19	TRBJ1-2	CASSRRQGRLQSYGYTF	TGTGCCAGTAGTAGGAGGCAGGGTCGGCTTCAGAGCTATGGCTACACCTTC
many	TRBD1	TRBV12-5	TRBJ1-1	CASGSDREATEAFF	TGTGCTAGTGGTTCCGACAGGGAGGCTACTGAAGCTTTCTTT
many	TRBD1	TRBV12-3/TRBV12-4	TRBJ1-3	CASRAGGRAGNTIYF	TGTGCCAGCAGGGCAGGGGGAAGGGCTGGAAACACCATATATTTT
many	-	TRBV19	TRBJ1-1	CASSIPPGGTEAFF	TGTGCCAGTAGTATACCCCCGGGAGGGACTGAAGCTTTCTTT
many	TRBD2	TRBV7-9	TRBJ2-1	CASSLVTGGLVNEQFF	TGTGCCAGCAGCTTAGTCACGGGGGGGCTTGTTAATGAGCAGTTCTTC
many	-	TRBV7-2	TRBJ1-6	CASTHSGGSPLHF	TGTGCCAGCACACACTCGGGGGGCTCACCCCTCCACTTT